The clone carrying this T cell receptor (beta chain) is medium-sized within its sample. No antigen is known for it. This entry is derived from a study of CD8+ T cells in alopecia areata. About the study: Treatment comprised oral tofacitinib, 5 to 10 mg twice daily, in treated patients. Findings and caveats of the study: Tofacitinib produced a significant decrease in scalp clonality and in expanded CD8+ clones among the top 100. Sequence data from scalp samples additionally include resident alphabeta T cells of normal skin.

Per the germline V gene, CDR1 is MRHNA and CDR2 is SNTAGT. The germline V and J ends were trimmed by 5 bases and 1 base, with 10 bases remaining between them. The length of the CDR3 is 14 residues. Treatment described: oral pan-JAK inhibitor, 5-10 mg twice daily. Peripheral blood and lesional scalp punch biopsies came from alopecia areata patients. RNA was extracted and reverse transcribed into cDNA as the sequencing template. Data came from immunoSEQ multiplex PCR; TCRdb stores just in-frame clones and leaves some out. The table includes some 110,000 clones, less than 75% detected once. The chain couples TRBV6-4 to TRBJ2-3, with D tentatively TRBD1 or TRBD2 (5 bases each). The sequenced sample was CD8+ T cells sorted from blood, obtained at week 24, from a patient treated with tofacitinib. This TCR was sampled from a human donor with alopecia areata. The CDR3: CASSPVGGTDTQYF. CDR3 nucleotide sequence: TGTGCCAGCAGTCCAGTGGGGGGCACAGATACGCAGTATTTT.